This TCR beta chain stems from a study of cytomegalovirus exposure and HLA in healthy donors. Looking at the study overall: Unique TCRs numbering some 80 million, obtained from HLA-typed donors, made up an early data release.

The PCR ran on 60 Vbeta and 13 Jbeta primers. Using immunoSEQ multiplex PCR, the repertoire was profiled, and TCRdb retains in-frame clones only, with some absent. The table has 200,000 to 250,000 clones, roughly 80% seen once. The V gene end was trimmed by 0 bases and the J gene end by 1 base; junction bases not matched to a gene: 6. The CDR3 contains 17 residues. CDR1 and CDR2 (germline): MDHEN, SYDVKM. Specimen: PBMCs. This receptor was identified in a man between 25 and 39 years old in good health and CMV-seronegative. V gene TRBV28 combines with J gene TRBJ1-5; TRBD1 agrees at 7 bases. The CDR3 nucleotides read TGTGCCAGCAGTTTATGGACGCGGGACAGAAGCAATCAGCCCCAGCATTTT. The encoded protein is CASSLWTRDRSNQPQHF.